This T cell receptor (beta chain) appears in the sequencing data of a study of T cells after yellow fever vaccination. Across the study: Fractions containing few cells were prepared with SMART-Seq v4 Ultra Low Input.

Of note for this clonotype: As yet, its antigen is unknown.

Overall study results and limits: Booster samples showed a return of most primary-vaccination clones (under 98% CD4, 85% to 90% CD8). Abundant clonotypes from the bulk population could have been carried over as contaminants into FACS-sorted repertoires.

Making TCR cDNA involved 5'RACE template switching, which added UMIs and a universal primer site. MiXCR was run by TCRdb on the 5' RACE reads, yielding one entry per CDR3 protein. Of more than 95,000 distinct CDR3 sequences listed, almost 9% were seen once; the top ten hold 30% to 40%. V was cut by 5 bases and J by 11 bases, with 18 bases left in between. This CDR3 spans 13 amino acids. Per germline, CDR1 PRHDT and CDR2 FYEKMQ (reference sequence). The receptor was derived from a man between 18 and 35 years old who received the YFV17D yellow fever vaccine. The gene calls are TRBV13 and TRBJ2-5, with a possible D match to TRBD2 (6 bases). The input for sequencing was CD8+ T cells sorted from PBMCs, taken on the day of the yellow fever booster vaccination. The CDR3 sequence: CASSPQLAGNQYF. CDR3 DNA sequence: TGTGCCAGCAGCCCCCAACTAGCAGGAAATCAGTACTTC.